A selection of T cell receptor beta chains follows, all from one sample in a study of T cells after yellow fever vaccination. Via MiXCR, TCRdb re-called the 5' RACE reads, giving one row per CDR3 protein. This table holds roughly 330,000 distinct CDR3 sequences, 3% to 4.5% found once. Sequences were derived from PBMCs, sampled 5 days after the yellow fever booster vaccination. Receptors were obtained from a young man who received the YFV17D yellow fever vaccine. Each CDR3 is given with its conserved first and last residue. D genes are given only for firm matches. Some rows mark clone size as missing; the rest say once, few, many or name a class of expanded clone.

>TRBV7-8|NA|NA|TRBJ2-7
CASSLQGLYEQYF
TGTGCCAGCAGCCTACAAGGGCTCTACGAGCAGTACTTC
>TRBV4-1|many|NA|TRBJ2-1
CASSQDRGSSSYNEQFF
TGCGCCAGCAGCCAAGATAGGGGTTCAAGCTCCTACAATGAGCAGTTCTTC
>TRBV5-1|many|NA|TRBJ2-6
CASSRDAGANVLTF
TGCGCCAGCAGCAGGGATGCCGGGGCCAACGTCCTGACTTTC
>TRBV5-1|few|TRBD1|TRBJ2-7
CASSVRQGYEQYF
TGCGCCAGCAGCGTGAGACAGGGCTACGAGCAGTACTTC
>TRBV11-2|few|NA|TRBJ2-5
CASSLGQGTQYF
TGTGCCAGCAGCTTGGGGCAAGGGACCCAGTACTTC
>TRBV20-1|few|TRBD2|TRBJ2-3
CSASGRGGTDTQYF
TGCAGTGCTAGTGGGCGGGGGGGGACAGATACGCAGTATTTT
>TRBV7-2|few|NA|TRBJ2-5
CASSSGPSGGTQYF
TGTGCCAGCAGCTCCGGCCCCTCCGGAGGGACCCAGTACTTC
>TRBV5-1|many|TRBD1|TRBJ2-5
CASRRTGGIQETQYF
TGCGCCAGCAGGAGGACAGGGGGTATTCAAGAGACCCAGTACTTC
>TRBV20-1|few|NA|TRBJ1-3
CSARDLSRLDTIYF
TGCAGTGCTAGAGATTTATCACGGCTCGACACCATATATTTT
>TRBV19|few|NA|TRBJ1-5
CASSLLSQQPQHF
TGTGCCAGTAGTCTCCTTTCTCAGCAGCCCCAGCATTTT
>TRBV4-3|many|NA|TRBJ2-1
CASSQGNEQFF
TGTGCCAGCAGCCAGGGAAATGAGCAGTTCTTC
>TRBV18|NA|NA|TRBJ1-1
CASSPYQRIAEAFF
TGTGCCAGCTCACCGTATCAACGCATCGCTGAAGCTTTCTTT
>TRBV10-3|few|NA|TRBJ2-7
CAIGTGSEQYF
TGTGCCATCGGTACAGGTTCCGAGCAGTACTTC
>TRBV6-1|few|NA|TRBJ2-3
CASRVGGGTDTQYF
TGTGCCAGCAGGGTGGGGGGAGGTACAGATACGCAGTATTTT
>TRBV4-1|few|NA|TRBJ2-5
CASSQNLKETQYF
TGCGCCAGCAGCCAAAATCTCAAGGAGACCCAGTACTTC
>TRBV4-3|few|NA|TRBJ2-1
CASSQGGPGTNEQFF
TGCGCCAGCAGCCAAGGGGGCCCGGGGACCAATGAGCAGTTCTTC
>TRBV7-2|NA|TRBD2|TRBJ2-2
CASSFGLAGTGELFF
TGTGCCAGCAGCTTCGGACTAGCGGGAACCGGGGAGCTGTTTTTT
>TRBV5-1|many|NA|TRBJ2-3
CASSLGGITDTQYF
TGCGCCAGCAGCTTAGGGGGTATCACAGATACGCAGTATTTT
>TRBV6-5|few|TRBD1|TRBJ1-2
CASSRDRGSSGYTF
TGTGCCAGCAGCCGGGACAGGGGTTCTTCTGGCTACACCTTC
>TRBV2|few|TRBD1|TRBJ2-7
CASRRSGTGDSYEQYF
TGTGCCAGCAGGCGAAGTGGGACAGGAGACTCCTACGAGCAGTACTTC
>TRBV4-2|NA|NA|TRBJ2-1
CASRGSGFGKQFF
TGTGCCAGCAGAGGGAGCGGGTTCGGGAAGCAGTTCTTC
>TRBV20-1|NA|NA|TRBJ1-5
CSARRGRMGNQPQHF
TGCAGTGCTAGACGGGGGCGCATGGGCAATCAGCCCCAGCATTTT
>TRBV4-1|many|NA|TRBJ2-1
CASSRGIYNEQFF
TGCGCCAGCAGCCGAGGGATCTACAATGAGCAGTTCTTC
>TRBV15|many|TRBD1|TRBJ2-3
CATSFGTGSTDTQYF
TGTGCCACCAGCTTTGGGACAGGGAGCACAGATACGCAGTATTTT
>TRBV4-1|many|NA|TRBJ2-5
CASSQGSERLWETQYF
TGCGCCAGCAGCCAAGGATCGGAGAGGCTATGGGAGACCCAGTACTTC
>TRBV10-3|few|TRBD2|TRBJ2-3
CAISDSLLIAGAPDTQYF
TGTGCCATCAGTGATTCCCTGCTTATAGCGGGGGCCCCAGATACGCAGTATTTT
>TRBV18|many|NA|TRBJ2-5
CASSPQEQETQYF
TGTGCCAGCTCACCACAGGAACAAGAGACCCAGTACTTC
>TRBV7-2|NA|NA|TRBJ1-4
CASSPPNEKLFF
TGTGCCAGCAGTCCCCCGAATGAAAAACTGTTTTTT
>TRBV7-9|NA|NA|TRBJ2-3
CASSSMGPSDTQYF
TGTGCCAGCAGCTCAATGGGGCCCTCAGATACGCAGTATTTT
>TRBV2|NA|NA|TRBJ2-5
CATTGFMAETQYF
TGTGCCACCACAGGGTTTATGGCGGAGACCCAGTACTTC
>TRBV2|few|NA|TRBJ1-4
CASRRGTSNEKLFF
TGTGCCAGCCGACGAGGGACCTCTAATGAAAAACTGTTTTTT
>TRBV5-1|NA|TRBD1|TRBJ1-6
CASSFQTGTNSPLHF
TGCGCCAGCAGCTTTCAGACAGGGACAAATTCACCCCTCCACTTT
>TRBV20-1|many|TRBD2|TRBJ2-3
CSAREGTSGIDTQYF
TGCAGTGCTAGAGAGGGGACTAGCGGGATCGATACGCAGTATTTT
>TRBV10-3|NA|NA|TRBJ2-5
CAIRGLYQETQYF
TGTGCCATCAGGGGACTTTACCAAGAGACCCAGTACTTC
>TRBV7-2|many|NA|TRBJ2-6
CASSPPHNVLTF
TGTGCCAGCAGCCCCCCGCACAACGTCCTGACTTTC
>TRBV6-2/TRBV6-3|many|NA|TRBJ1-1
CASSPFPGTGSEAFF
TGTGCCAGCAGCCCTTTCCCCGGGACTGGAAGTGAAGCTTTCTTT
>TRBV29-1|few|NA|TRBJ1-6
CSVQQTGNSPLHF
TGCAGCGTCCAACAGACCGGTAATTCACCCCTCCACTTT
>TRBV19|NA|NA|TRBJ1-1
CASSPRGITEAFF
TGTGCCAGTAGTCCCCGCGGGATCACTGAAGCTTTCTTT
>TRBV7-2|many|TRBD1|TRBJ2-5
CASSFGTGGHETQYF
TGTGCCAGCAGCTTTGGGACAGGGGGCCACGAGACCCAGTACTTC
>TRBV3-1|few|NA|TRBJ1-1
CASSWRQVLDAFF
TGTGCCAGCAGCTGGCGACAGGTTTTGGACGCTTTCTTT
>TRBV7-2|NA|NA|TRBJ1-4
CASSLAAQNNEKLFF
TGTGCCAGCAGCTTAGCGGCACAGAATAATGAAAAACTGTTTTTT
>TRBV5-1|many|TRBD2|TRBJ2-1
CASSSQTSGGSYGNEQFF
TGCGCCAGCAGCTCACAGACTAGCGGGGGGTCCTACGGAAATGAGCAGTTCTTC
>TRBV28|few|TRBD1|TRBJ1-2
CASRTGGQGYTF
TGTGCCAGCAGGACAGGGGGCCAAGGCTACACCTTC
>TRBV6-2/TRBV6-3|NA|TRBD2|TRBJ2-1
CASGLAGGNEQFF
TGTGCCAGCGGACTAGCGGGGGGGAATGAGCAGTTCTTC
>TRBV7-2|NA|NA|TRBJ2-1
CASREDTGSYNEQFF
TGTGCCAGCAGAGAGGACACAGGATCCTACAATGAGCAGTTCTTC
>TRBV10-3|NA|NA|TRBJ1-6
CAISVDSSYNSPLHF
TGTGCCATCAGTGTAGACAGCTCCTATAATTCACCCCTCCACTTT
>TRBV6-5|NA|NA|TRBJ2-1
CASSYLQNSYNEQFF
TGTGCCAGCAGTTACTTACAGAACTCCTACAATGAGCAGTTCTTC
>TRBV15|few|NA|TRBJ1-2
CATSTRDIYNYGYTF
TGTGCCACCAGCACACGGGACATCTACAACTATGGCTACACCTTC
>TRBV10-3|many|NA|TRBJ2-1
CAISANAAGGNEQFF
TGTGCCATCAGTGCTAACGCGGCAGGTGGCAATGAGCAGTTCTTC
>TRBV7-9|few|NA|TRBJ1-1
CASSSTGFRNTEAFF
TGTGCCAGCAGCTCCACAGGGTTTCGGAACACTGAAGCTTTCTTT
>TRBV5-1|NA|NA|TRBJ1-1
CASSFGSVGTEAFF
TGCGCCAGCAGCTTTGGCAGTGTGGGCACTGAAGCTTTCTTT
>TRBV5-1|NA|TRBD1|TRBJ1-2
CASSSDRDGYTF
TGCGCCAGCAGCTCGGACAGGGATGGCTACACCTTC
>TRBV6-2/TRBV6-3|few|TRBD1|TRBJ1-5
CASSTQGADQPQHF
TGTGCCAGCAGTACCCAGGGGGCGGATCAGCCCCAGCATTTT
>TRBV18|many|NA|TRBJ2-1
CASSPQGAYNEQFF
TGTGCCAGCTCACCACAGGGAGCCTACAATGAGCAGTTCTTC